This paragraph reports one T cell receptor beta chain. Its cognate antigen has yet to be identified. The sample holds no much larger clone one base away, and base qualities are not on file. The data were taken from a study of T-cell memory formation after mild COVID-19 (dated by TCRdb to about 2021). Describing the broader study: Most TCR sequence clusters were specific to one of the two donors. The cohort comprised two young, previously healthy adult volunteers, one female and one male. Longitudinal TCRalpha and TCRbeta repertoire sequencing tracked T-cell clones expanding and contracting after mild COVID-19 in a couple of donors. Broad study findings and their caveats: Whether the second-wave clones peaking on day 37 were SARS-CoV-2 specific was not confirmed. The study included only a couple of mild cases, and larger cohorts that include severe cases with pre-infection samples were judged to be necessary. Contracting CD4+ clones were found mainly in CM and EM memory subsets, while CD8+ clones were enriched in EMRA. Clones contracting from day 15 to 85 had balanced CD4/CD8 phenotypes, while a second wave expanding from day 15 to 37 was biased towards CD4+. The detection of some responding clones in pre-infection memory suggests that pre-existing cross-reactive memory T cells joined the SARS-CoV-2 response.

The sequencing machine was an Illumina NovaSeq 6000. cDNA libraries for TCRalpha and TCRbeta were prepared by 5'RACE using constant-segment primers, with sample barcodes and unique molecular identifiers added. RNA was extracted from every sample with Trizol reagent. Amplification of the libraries took two PCR steps, and the second step added a second sample barcode plus Illumina TruSeq adapters. The libraries were sequenced on an Illumina NovaSeq using 2 x 150 bp paired-end reads. Concerning the study's data processing: Demultiplexing of reads and collapsing into UMI-guided consensus sequences were performed with migec v1.2.7. With mixcr v2.1.11, UMI consensuses were aligned to TRA and TRB V and J templates and assembled into clonotypes. Expanded or contracted clonotypes were those called significant by both edgeR and NoisET, with noise models trained on biological replicates. For edgeR calls, the cutoffs were a false discovery rate-adjusted p below 0.01 and a log2 fold-change threshold of 1. As an exploratory analysis of dynamics, max-normalized trajectories of the 1000 most abundant clonotypes were examined by PCA with hierarchical clustering. Separately sequenced CD4+ and CD8+ repertoires were used to assign a CD4 or CD8 phenotype to each responding clone. The public sequencing data were trimmed at Q25 with fastp and processed into clonotypes with MiXCR by TCRdb, which kept only in-frame beta chains. Identical CDR3 proteins give one entry, which carries the most common genes and DNA. TCRdb's processing, not the authors', yielded these V and J calls. Within this sample are some 210,000 distinct CDR3 sequences, with roughly 18% of them counted one time only. The ten most abundant clones make up 2.4% of the sample.

The cysteine opens and the phenylalanine closes a CDR3 of 15 amino acids. The retained sequence is limited to the CDR3, 45 bases, with the frame set at the first base. Between the V and J ends, shortened by 7 bases and 1 base respectively, the junction contains 14 bases. Taken from the germline V gene, the CDR1 and CDR2 loops are MNHEY and SVGAGI. Ficoll-Paque density gradient centrifugation was used to isolate PBMCs. Sequenced material: PBMCs or a T cell subset sorted from them (not recorded which). The sequence came from an adult woman who had mild COVID-19 (a few samples of this study predate the infection). The sample titles of this study are shuffled in the database, so cell type and time point are left out; the donor was told from shared clones. The rearrangement combines TRBV6-5 with TRBJ2-1, with TRBD2 perhaps the D gene, on 5 matching bases. The sequenced DNA: TGTGCCAGCACCTCTCTTCGGGGATCCTACAATGAGCAGTTCTTC. This gives the protein CASTSLRGSYNEQFF.